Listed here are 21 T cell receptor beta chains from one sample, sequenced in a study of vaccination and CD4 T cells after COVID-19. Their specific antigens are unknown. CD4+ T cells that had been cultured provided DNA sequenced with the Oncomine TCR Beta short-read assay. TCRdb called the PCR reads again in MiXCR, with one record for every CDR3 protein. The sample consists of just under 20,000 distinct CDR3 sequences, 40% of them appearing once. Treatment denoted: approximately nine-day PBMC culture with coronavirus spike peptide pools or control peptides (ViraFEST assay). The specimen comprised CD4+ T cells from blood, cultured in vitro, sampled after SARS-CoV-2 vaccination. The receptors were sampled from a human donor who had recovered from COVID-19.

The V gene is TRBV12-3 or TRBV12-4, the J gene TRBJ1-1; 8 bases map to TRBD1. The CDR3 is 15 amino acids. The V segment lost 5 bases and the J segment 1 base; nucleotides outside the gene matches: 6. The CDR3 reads CASSRWTGQNTEAFF. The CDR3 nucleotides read TGTGCCAGCAGTCGCTGGACAGGGCAGAACACTGAAGCTTTCTTT.

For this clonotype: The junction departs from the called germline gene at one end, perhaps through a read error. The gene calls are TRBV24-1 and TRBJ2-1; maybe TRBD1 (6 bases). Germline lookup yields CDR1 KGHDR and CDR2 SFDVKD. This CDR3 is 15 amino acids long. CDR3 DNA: TGTGCCACCGGTGACCCCCGACAGGTACACAATGAGCAGTTCTTC. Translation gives CATGDPRQVHNEQFF.

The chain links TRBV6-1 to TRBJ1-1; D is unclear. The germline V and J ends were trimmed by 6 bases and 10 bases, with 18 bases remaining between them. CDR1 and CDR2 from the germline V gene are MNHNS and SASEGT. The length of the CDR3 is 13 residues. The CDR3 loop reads CASSPRLLGGAFF. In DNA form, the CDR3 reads TGTGCCAGCAGCCCCAGGTTGTTGGGAGGAGCTTTCTTT.

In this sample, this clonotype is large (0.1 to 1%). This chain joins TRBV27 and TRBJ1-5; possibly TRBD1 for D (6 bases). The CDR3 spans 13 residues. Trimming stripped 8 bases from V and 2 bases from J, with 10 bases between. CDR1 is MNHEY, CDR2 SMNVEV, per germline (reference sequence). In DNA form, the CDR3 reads TGTGCCAGCGGGGCAGGGGGCAATCAGCCCCAGCATTTT. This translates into CASGAGGNQPQHF.

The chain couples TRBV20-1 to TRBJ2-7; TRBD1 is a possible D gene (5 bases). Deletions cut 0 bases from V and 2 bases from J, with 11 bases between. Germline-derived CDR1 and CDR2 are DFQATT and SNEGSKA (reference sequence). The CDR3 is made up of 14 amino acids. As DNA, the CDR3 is TGCAGTGCTAGAGATGTCAGGGTGACCTACGAGCAGTACTTC. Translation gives CSARDVRVTYEQYF.

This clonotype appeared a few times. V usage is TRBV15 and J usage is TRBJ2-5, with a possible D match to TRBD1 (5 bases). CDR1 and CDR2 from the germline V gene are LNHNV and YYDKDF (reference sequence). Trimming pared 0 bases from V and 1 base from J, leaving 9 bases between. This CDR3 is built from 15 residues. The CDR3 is CATSRDPGPQETQYF. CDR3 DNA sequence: TGTGCCACCAGCAGAGATCCAGGGCCCCAAGAGACCCAGTACTTC.

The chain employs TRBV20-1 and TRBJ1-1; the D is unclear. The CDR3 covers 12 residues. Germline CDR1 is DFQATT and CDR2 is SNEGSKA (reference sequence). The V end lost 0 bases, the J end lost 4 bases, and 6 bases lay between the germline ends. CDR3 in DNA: TGCAGTGCTAGAGATCCCCCCACTGAAGCTTTCTTT. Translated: CSARDPPTEAFF.

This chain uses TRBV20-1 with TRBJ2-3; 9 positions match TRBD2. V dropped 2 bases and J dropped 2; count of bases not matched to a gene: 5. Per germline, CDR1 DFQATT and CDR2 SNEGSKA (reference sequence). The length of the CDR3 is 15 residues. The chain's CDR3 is CSARLAGTFTDTQYF. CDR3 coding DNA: TGCAGTGCTAGACTAGCGGGAACCTTCACAGATACGCAGTATTTT.

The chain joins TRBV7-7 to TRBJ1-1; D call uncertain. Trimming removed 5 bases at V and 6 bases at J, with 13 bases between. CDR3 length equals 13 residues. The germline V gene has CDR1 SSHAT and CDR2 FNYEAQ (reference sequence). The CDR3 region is CASSHGPSAEAFF. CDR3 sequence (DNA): TGTGCCAGCAGCCATGGACCAAGCGCTGAAGCTTTCTTT. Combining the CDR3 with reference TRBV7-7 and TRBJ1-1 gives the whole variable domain GAGVSQSPRYKVTKRGQDVTLRCDPISSHATLYWYQQALGQGPEFLTYFNYEAQPDKSGLPSDRFSAERPEGSISTLTIQRTEQRDSAMYRCASSHGPSAEAFFGQGTRLTVV.

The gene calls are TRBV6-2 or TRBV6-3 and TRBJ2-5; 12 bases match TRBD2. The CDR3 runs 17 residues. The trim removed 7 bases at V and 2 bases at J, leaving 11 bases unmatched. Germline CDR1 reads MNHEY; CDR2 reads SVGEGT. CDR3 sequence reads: CASTPRLAGDPQETQYF. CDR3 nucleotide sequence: TGTGCCAGCACCCCAAGACTAGCGGGGGACCCACAAGAGACCCAGTACTTC.

The CDR3 is CASSPRGVSGANVLTF. The CDR3 region has the DNA TGTGCCAGCAGCCCACGAGGGGTCTCTGGGGCCAACGTCCTGACTTTC. The J gene is TRBJ2-6, the V gene TRBV7-2; either TRBD1 or TRBD2 may supply D (5 bases each). Trimming cost V 5 bases and J 0 bases, with 11 bases left between them. Germline CDR1 reads SGHTA; CDR2 reads FQGNSA. This CDR3 spans 16 amino acids.

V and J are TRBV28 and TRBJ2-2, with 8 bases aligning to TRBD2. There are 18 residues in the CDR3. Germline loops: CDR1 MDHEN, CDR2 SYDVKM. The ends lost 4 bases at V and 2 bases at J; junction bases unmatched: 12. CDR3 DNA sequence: TGTGCCAGCAGTTCCGGGCCGGGGGGGCTACGTAACACCGGGGAGCTGTTTTTT. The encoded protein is CASSSGPGGLRNTGELFF.

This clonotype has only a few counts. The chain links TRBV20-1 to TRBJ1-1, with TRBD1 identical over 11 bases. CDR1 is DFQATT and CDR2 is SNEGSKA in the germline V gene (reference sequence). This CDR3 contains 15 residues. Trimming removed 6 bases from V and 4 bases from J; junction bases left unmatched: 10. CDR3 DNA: TGCAGTGCCCCGGACAGGGGGCGTGGGGGCACTGAAGCTTTCTTT. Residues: CSAPDRGRGGTEAFF.

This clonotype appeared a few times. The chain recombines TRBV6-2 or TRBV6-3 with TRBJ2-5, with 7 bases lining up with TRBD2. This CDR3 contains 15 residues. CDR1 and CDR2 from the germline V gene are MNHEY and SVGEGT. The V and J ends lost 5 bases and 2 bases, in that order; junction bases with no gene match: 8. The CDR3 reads CASSTPGLPQETQYF. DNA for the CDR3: TGTGCCAGCAGTACCCCGGGACTACCTCAAGAGACCCAGTACTTC.

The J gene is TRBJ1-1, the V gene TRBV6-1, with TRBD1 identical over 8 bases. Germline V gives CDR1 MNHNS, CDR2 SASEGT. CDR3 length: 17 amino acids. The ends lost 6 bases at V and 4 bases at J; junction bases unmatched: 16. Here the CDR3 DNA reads TGTGCCAGCAGCCCCTTCGGTCGACAGGGGAGGGTCACTGAAGCTTTCTTT. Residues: CASSPFGRQGRVTEAFF.

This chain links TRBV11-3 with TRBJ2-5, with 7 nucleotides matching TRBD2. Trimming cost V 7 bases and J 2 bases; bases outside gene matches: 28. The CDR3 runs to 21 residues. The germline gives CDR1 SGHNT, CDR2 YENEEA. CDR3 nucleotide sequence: TGTGCCAGCACCCCGCGCGGGAGTCTGGGGGGGGTTTCGGGATCACAAGAGACCCAGTACTTC. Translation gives CASTPRGSLGGVSGSQETQYF.

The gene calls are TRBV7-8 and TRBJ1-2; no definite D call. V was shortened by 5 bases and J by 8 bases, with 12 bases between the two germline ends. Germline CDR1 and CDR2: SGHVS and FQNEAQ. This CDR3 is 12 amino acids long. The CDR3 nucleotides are TGTGCCAGCAGCGTACTTCGGATCGGCTACACCTTC. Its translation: CASSVLRIGYTF.

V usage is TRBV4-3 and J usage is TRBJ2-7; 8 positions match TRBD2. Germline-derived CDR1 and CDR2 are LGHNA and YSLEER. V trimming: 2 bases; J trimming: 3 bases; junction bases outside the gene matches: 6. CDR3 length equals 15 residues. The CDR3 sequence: CASSQHSGAVYEQYF. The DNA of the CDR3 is TGCGCCAGCAGCCAACATAGCGGGGCCGTCTACGAGCAGTACTTC.

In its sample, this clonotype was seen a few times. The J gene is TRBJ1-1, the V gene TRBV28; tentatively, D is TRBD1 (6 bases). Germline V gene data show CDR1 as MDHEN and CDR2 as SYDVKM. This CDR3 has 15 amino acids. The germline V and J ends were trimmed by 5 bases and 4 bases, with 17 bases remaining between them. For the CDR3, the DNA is TGTGCCAGCAGTGTACATCGATCGGGGGCCACTGAAGCTTTCTTT. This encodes CASSVHRSGATEAFF.

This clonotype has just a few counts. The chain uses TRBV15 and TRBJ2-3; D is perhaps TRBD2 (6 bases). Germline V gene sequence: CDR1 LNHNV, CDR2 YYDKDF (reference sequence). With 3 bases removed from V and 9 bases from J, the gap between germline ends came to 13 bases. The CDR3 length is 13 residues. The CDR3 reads CATSREGKRTQYF. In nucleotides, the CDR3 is TGTGCCACCAGCAGGGAGGGGAAACGAACGCAGTATTTT.

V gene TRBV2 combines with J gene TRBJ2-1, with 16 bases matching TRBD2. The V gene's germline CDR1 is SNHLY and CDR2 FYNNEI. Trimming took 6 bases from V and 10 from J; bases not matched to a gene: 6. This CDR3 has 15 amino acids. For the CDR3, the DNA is TGTGCCAGCAGCCTCGGGACTAGCGGGAGGGCGGAGCAGTTCTTC. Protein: CASSLGTSGRAEQFF. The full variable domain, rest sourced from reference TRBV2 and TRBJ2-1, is EPEVTQTPSHQVTQMGQEVILRCVPISNHLYFYWYRQILGQKVEFLVSFYNNEISEKSEIFDDQFSVERPDGSNFTLKIRSTKLEDSAMYFCASSLGTSGRAEQFFGPGTRLTVL.